This T cell receptor beta chain comes out of a study of blood T cell repertoires in COVID-19. Profiled with immunoSEQ multiplex PCR; TCRdb holds only in-frame clones, not every one. The sample holds tens of thousands of clones; 85% are singletons and the top ten take 35% to 40%. From germline, CDR1 is LNHDA and CDR2 SQIVND (reference sequence). The CDR3 loop spans 13 amino acids. V dropped 4 bases and J dropped 11 bases, with 17 bases sitting between them. The chain uses TRBV19 and TRBJ1-1; possibly TRBD1 for D (6 bases). This receptor was obtained from an elderly man with acute or convalescent COVID-19. Sequenced input: peripheral blood. CDR3 residues: CASSKVDRWEAFF. Here the CDR3 DNA reads TGTGCCAGTAGTAAGGTTGACAGGTGGGAGGCTTTCTTT.